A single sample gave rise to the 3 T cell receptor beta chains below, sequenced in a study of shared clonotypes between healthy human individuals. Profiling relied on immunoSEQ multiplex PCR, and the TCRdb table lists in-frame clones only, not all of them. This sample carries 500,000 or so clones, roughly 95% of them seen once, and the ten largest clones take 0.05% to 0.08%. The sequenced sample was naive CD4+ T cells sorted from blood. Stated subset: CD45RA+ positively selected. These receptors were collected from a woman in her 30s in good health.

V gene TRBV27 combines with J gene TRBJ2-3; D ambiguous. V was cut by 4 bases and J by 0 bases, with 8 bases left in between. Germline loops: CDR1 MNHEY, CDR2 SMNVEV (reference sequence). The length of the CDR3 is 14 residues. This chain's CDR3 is CASSSPGSTDTQYF. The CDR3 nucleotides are TGTGCCAGCAGTTCCCCCGGTAGCACAGATACGCAGTATTTT.

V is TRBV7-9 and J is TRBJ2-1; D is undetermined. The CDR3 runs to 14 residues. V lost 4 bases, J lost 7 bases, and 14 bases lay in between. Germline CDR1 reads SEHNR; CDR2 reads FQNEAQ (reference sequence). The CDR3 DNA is TGTGCCAGCAGCTCCTCCCCCCACAAAAATGAGCAGTTCTTC. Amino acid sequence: CASSSSPHKNEQFF. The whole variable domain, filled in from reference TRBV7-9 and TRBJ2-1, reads DTGVSQNPRHKITKRGQNVTFRCDPISEHNRLYWYRQTLGQGPEFLTYFQNEAQLEKSRLLSDRFSAERPKGSFSTLEIQRTEQGDSAMYLCASSSSPHKNEQFFGPGTRLTVL.

CDR3 bases: TGTGCCAGCAGCTTAATCGCAGATACGCAGTATTTT. Protein: CASSLIADTQYF. The V gene is TRBV7-2, the J gene TRBJ2-3; no clear D gene. Per the germline V gene, CDR1 is SGHTA and CDR2 is FQGNSA. V was cut by 2 bases and J by 4 bases, with 4 bases left in between. The CDR3 extends over 12 amino acids.